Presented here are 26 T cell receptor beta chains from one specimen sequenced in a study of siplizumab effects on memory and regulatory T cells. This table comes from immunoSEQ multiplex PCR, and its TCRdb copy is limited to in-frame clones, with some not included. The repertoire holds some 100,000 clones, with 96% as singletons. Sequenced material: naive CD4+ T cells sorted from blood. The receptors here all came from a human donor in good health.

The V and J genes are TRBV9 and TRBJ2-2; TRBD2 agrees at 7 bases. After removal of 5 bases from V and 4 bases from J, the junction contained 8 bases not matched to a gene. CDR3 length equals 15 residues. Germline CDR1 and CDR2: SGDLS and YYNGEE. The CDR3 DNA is TGTGCCAGCAGGCCCGACGCGGGGGTCACCGGGGAGCTGTTTTTT. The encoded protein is CASRPDAGVTGELFF.

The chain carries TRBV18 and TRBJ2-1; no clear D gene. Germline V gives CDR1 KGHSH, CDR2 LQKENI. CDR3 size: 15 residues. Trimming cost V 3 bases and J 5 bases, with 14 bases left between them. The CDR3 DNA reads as TGTGCCAGCTCACCGCCGGGTAACCAGGACAATGAGCAGTTCTTC. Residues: CASSPPGNQDNEQFF.

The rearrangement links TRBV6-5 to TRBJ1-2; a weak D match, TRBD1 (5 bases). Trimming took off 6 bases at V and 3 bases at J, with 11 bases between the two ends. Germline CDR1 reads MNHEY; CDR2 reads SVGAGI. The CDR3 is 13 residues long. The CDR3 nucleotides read TGTGCCAGCAGACCCGGGACTTACTATGGCTACACCTTC. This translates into CASRPGTYYGYTF.

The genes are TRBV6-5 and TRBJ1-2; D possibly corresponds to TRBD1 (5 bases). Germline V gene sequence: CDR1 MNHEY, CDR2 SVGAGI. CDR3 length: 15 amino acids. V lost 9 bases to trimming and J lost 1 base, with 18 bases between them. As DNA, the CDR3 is TGTGCCAGGGAATTACAGGACCCGCGTAACTATGGCTACACCTTC. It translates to CARELQDPRNYGYTF.

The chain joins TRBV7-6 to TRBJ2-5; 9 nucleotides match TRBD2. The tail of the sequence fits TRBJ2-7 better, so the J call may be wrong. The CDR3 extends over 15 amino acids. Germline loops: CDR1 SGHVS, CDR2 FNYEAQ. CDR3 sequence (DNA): TGTGCCAGCAGCTTAGCCAGCGGGGGGTTGTTCGAGCAGTACTTC. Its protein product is CASSLASGGLFEQYF.

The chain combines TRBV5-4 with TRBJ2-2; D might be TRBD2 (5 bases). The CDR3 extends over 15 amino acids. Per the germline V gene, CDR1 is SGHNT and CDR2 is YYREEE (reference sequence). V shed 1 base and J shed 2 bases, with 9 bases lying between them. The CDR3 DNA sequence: TGTGCCAGCAGCTTGTGGGCGGGTAACACCGGGGAGCTGTTTTTT. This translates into CASSLWAGNTGELFF.

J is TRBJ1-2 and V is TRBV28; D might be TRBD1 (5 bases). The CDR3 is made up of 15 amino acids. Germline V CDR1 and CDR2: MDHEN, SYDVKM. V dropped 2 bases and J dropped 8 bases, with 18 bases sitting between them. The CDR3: CASSLPDRILGGYTF. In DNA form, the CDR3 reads TGTGCCAGCAGTTTACCCGACAGAATACTTGGCGGCTACACCTTC.

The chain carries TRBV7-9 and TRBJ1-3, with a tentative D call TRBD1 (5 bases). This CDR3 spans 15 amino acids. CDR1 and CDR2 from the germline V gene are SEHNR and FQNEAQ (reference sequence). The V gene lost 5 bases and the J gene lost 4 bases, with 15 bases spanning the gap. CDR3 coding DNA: TGTGCCAGCAGCCCCCTGCAGGGTACAGGAAACACCATATATTTT. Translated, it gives CASSPLQGTGNTIYF.

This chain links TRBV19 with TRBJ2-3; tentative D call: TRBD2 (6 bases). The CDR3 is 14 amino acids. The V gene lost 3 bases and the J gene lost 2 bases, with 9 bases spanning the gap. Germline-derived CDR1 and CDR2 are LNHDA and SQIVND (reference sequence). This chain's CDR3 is CASSIGGYTDTQYF. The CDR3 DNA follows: TGTGCCAGTAGTATTGGGGGGTACACAGATACGCAGTATTTT. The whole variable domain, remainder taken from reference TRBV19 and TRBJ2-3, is DGGITQSPKYLFRKEGQNVTLSCEQNLNHDAMYWYRQDPGQGLRLIYYSQIVNDFQKGDIAEGYSVSREKKESFPLTVTSAQKNPTAFYLCASSIGGYTDTQYFGPGTRLTVL.

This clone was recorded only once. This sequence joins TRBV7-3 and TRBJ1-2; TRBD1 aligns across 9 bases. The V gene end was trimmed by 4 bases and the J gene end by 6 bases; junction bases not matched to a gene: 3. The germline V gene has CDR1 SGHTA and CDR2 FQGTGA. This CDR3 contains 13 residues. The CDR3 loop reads CASSSRTGDGYTF. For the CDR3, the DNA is TGTGCCAGCAGCTCCCGGACAGGGGATGGCTACACCTTC.

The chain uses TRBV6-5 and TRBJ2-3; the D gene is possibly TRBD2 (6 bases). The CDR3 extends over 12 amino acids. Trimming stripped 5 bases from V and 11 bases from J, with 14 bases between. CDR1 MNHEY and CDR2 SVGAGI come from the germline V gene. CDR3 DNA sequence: TGTGCCAGCAGTCAACCGGGACTGCTGCAGTATTTT. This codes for CASSQPGLLQYF.

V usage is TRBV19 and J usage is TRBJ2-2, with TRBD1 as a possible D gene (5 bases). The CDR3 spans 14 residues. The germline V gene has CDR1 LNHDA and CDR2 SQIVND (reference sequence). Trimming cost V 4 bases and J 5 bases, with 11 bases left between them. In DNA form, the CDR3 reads TGTGCCAGTAGTAGGGGTGCAGGGACCGGGGAGCTGTTTTTT. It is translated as CASSRGAGTGELFF.

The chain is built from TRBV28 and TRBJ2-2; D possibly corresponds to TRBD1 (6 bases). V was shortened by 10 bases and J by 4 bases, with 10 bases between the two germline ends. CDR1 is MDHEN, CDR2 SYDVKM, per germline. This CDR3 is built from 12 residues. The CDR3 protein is CATQGSTGELFF. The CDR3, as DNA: TGTGCCACCCAGGGGAGCACCGGGGAGCTGTTTTTT.

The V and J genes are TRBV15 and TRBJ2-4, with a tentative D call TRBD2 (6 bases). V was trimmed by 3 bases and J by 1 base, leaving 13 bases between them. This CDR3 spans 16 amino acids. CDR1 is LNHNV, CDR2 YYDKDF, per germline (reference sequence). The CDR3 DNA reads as TGTGCCACCAGCAGTGACAGCCGGGGGGCCAAAAACATTCAGTACTTC. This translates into CATSSDSRGAKNIQYF.

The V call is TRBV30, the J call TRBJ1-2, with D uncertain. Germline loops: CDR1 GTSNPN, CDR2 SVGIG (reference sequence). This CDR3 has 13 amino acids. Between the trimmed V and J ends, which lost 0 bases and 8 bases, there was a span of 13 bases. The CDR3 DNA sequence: TGTGCCTGGAGTGTACGTCGGGAAAACGGCTACACCTTC. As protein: CAWSVRRENGYTF.

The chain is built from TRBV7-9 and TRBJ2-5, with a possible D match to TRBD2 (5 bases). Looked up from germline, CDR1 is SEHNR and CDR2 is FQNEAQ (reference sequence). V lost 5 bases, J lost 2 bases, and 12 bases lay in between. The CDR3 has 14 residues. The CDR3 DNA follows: TGTGCCAGCAGCCGAGGGATTGCGCAAGAGACCCAGTACTTC. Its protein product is CASSRGIAQETQYF. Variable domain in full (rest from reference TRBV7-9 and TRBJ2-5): DTGVSQNPRHKITKRGQNVTFRCDPISEHNRLYWYRQTLGQGPEFLTYFQNEAQLEKSRLLSDRFSAERPKGSFSTLEIQRTEQGDSAMYLCASSRGIAQETQYFGPGTRLLVL.

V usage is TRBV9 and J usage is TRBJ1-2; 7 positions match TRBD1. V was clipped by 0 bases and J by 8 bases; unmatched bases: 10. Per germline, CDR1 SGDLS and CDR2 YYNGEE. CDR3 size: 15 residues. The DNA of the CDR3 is TGTGCCAGCAGCGTAGGGGAGGGGGCGACGGGCGGCTACACCTTC. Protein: CASSVGEGATGGYTF.

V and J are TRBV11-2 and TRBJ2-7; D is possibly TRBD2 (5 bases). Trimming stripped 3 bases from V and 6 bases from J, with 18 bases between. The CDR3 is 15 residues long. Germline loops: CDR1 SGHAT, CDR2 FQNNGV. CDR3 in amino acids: CASSLDSPPNLEQYF. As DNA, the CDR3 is TGTGCCAGCAGCTTGGACTCCCCTCCGAACCTCGAGCAGTACTTC.

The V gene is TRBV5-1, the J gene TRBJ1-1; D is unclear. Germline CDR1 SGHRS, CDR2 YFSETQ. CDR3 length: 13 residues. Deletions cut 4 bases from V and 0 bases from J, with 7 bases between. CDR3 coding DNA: TGCGCCAGCAGCCGGCTGATGAACACTGAAGCTTTCTTT. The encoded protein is CASSRLMNTEAFF. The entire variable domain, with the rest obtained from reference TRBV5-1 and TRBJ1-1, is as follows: KAGVTQTPRYLIKTRGQQVTLSCSPISGHRSVSWYQQTPGQGLQFLFEYFSETQRNKGNFPGRFSGRQFSNSRSEMNVSTLELGDSALYLCASSRLMNTEAFFGQGTRLTVV.

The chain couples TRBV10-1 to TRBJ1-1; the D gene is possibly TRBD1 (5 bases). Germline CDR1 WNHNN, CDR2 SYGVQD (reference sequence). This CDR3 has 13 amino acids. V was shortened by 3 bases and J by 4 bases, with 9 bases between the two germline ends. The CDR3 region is CASSDTTVTEAFF. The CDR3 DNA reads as TGCGCCAGCAGTGATACGACAGTCACTGAAGCTTTCTTT.

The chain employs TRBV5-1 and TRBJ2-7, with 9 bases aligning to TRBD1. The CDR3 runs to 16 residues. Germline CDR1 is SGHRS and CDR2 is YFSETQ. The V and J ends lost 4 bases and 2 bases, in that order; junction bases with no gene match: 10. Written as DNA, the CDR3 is TGCGCCAGCAGCCCCCAGCCCGGGACAGGGACCTACGAGCAGTACTTC. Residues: CASSPQPGTGTYEQYF.

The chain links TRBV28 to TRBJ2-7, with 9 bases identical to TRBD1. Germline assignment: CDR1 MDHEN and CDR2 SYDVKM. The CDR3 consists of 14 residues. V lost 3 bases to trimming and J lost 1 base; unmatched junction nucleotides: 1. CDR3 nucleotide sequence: TGTGCCAGCAGTTTTGGGACAGGGTCCTACGAGCAGTACTTC. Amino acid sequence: CASSFGTGSYEQYF.

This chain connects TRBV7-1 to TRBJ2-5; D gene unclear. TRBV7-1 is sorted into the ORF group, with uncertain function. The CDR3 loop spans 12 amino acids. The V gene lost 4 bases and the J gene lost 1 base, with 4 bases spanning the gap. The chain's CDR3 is CASSLGQETQYF. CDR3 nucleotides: TGTGCCAGCAGCTTAGGCCAAGAGACCCAGTACTTC.

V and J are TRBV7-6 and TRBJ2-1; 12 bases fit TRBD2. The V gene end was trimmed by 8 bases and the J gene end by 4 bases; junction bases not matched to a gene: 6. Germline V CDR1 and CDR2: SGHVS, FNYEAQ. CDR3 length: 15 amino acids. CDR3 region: CASGPGLAGYNEQFF. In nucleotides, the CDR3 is TGTGCCAGCGGACCGGGACTAGCGGGTTACAATGAGCAGTTCTTC.

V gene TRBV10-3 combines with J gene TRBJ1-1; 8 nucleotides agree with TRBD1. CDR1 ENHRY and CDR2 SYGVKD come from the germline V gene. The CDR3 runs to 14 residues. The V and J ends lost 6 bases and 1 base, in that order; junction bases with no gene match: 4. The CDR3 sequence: CAIRTGDQNTEAFF. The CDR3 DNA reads TGTGCCATCAGGACAGGGGACCAGAACACTGAAGCTTTCTTT.

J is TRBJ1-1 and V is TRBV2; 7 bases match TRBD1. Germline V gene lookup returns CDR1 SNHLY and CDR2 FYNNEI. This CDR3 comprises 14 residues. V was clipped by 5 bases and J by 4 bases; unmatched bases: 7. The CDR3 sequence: CASSQETGLTEAFF. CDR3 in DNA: TGTGCCAGCAGTCAAGAGACAGGGCTCACTGAAGCTTTCTTT.